The 27 T cell receptor beta chains listed next were all sequenced from one sample in a study of STAT3 mutations in large granular lymphocyte leukemia. Study-level points and caveats: At least one immunodominant TCR beta clonotype appeared in every T-cell large granular lymphocyte leukemia patient.

For these receptors, no antigen is known. Here immunoSEQ multiplex PCR was the method, and the copy in TCRdb shows in-frame clones only, minus some. The sample contains 15,000 or so clones, over 70% of which appear only once. The source material was peripheral blood mononuclear cells. All receptors derive from a man in his sixties with T-cell large granular lymphocyte leukemia. Some clones in this sample may be carry-over from other donors' samples.

The chain recombines TRBV19 with TRBJ2-7; 7 bases are shared with TRBD2. The J segment lost 2 bases and the V segment lost 5 bases, leaving 6 bases of the junction unmatched. The CDR3 is 14 residues long. Germline V gene data show CDR1 as LNHDA and CDR2 as SQIVND (reference sequence). CDR3 nucleotide sequence: TGTGCCAGTAGTCCCAAGCGGGGTGCCTACGAGCAGTACTTC. This encodes CASSPKRGAYEQYF.

This clone was detected once. The chain employs TRBV19 and TRBJ2-1; a weak D match, TRBD1 (6 bases). The V end was cut by 10 bases, the J end by 5 bases, with 18 bases between. Germline V CDR1 and CDR2: LNHDA, SQIVND (reference sequence). CDR3 length: 14 amino acids. The CDR3 DNA reads TGTGCCACCAAAGACAGGAGTCCTAACAATGAGCAGTTCTTC. It encodes CATKDRSPNNEQFF.

V usage is TRBV9 and J usage is TRBJ2-3; 7 positions agree with TRBD2. Germline loops: CDR1 SGDLS, CDR2 YYNGEE. CDR3 length: 16 residues. J was trimmed by 2 bases and V by 4 bases; bases with no gene match: 10. The chain's CDR3 is CASSSRGSGNTDTQYF. The CDR3 nucleotides are TGTGCCAGCAGCTCCCGAGGGAGCGGGAACACAGATACGCAGTATTTT.

V usage is TRBV9 and J usage is TRBJ2-1; tentatively, D is TRBD1 or TRBD2 (5 bases each). The CDR3 runs 17 residues. The V end was cut by 0 bases, the J end by 0 bases, with 13 bases between. Germline V CDR1 and CDR2: SGDLS, YYNGEE. The CDR3 spells CASSVEEWGSSYNEQFF. The CDR3 DNA reads as TGTGCCAGCAGCGTAGAGGAGTGGGGGAGCTCCTACAATGAGCAGTTCTTC.

Only a few counts were recorded for this clone. This chain connects TRBV5-1 to TRBJ1-2; 9 bases fit TRBD1. V gave up 0 bases and J gave up 8 bases; unmatched junction bases: 8. Germline V gene data show CDR1 as SGHRS and CDR2 as YFSETQ. The CDR3 contains 15 residues. The CDR3 sequence: CASSLGGTGPAGYTF. The CDR3 DNA follows: TGCGCCAGCAGCTTGGGGGGGACAGGGCCTGCCGGCTACACCTTC.

The J gene is TRBJ2-7, the V gene TRBV7-9, with TRBD1 identical over 8 bases. V trimming: 5 bases; J trimming: 2 bases; junction bases outside the gene matches: 5. Germline CDR1 is SEHNR and CDR2 is FQNEAQ (reference sequence). The CDR3 consists of 14 residues. The CDR3 loop is CASSVTGDAYEQYF. The CDR3, as DNA: TGTGCCAGCAGCGTGACAGGGGATGCCTACGAGCAGTACTTC.

This chain uses TRBV7-2 with TRBJ1-6; D is unclear. Trimming removed 2 bases from V and 0 bases from J, with 11 bases in between. This CDR3 region has 17 residues. Germline CDR1 reads SGHTA; CDR2 reads FQGNSA. In DNA, the CDR3 is TGTGCCAGCAGCTTAAGGGCAGTCCGCTCCTATAATTCACCCCTCCACTTT. It codes for CASSLRAVRSYNSPLHF.

This chain connects TRBV5-5 to TRBJ1-2; unclear D gene. CDR1 is SGHKS and CDR2 is YYEKEE in the germline V gene (reference sequence). This CDR3 contains 15 residues. Between the trimmed V and J ends, which lost 4 bases and 5 bases, there was a span of 18 bases. The CDR3 loop is CASSRERTTYYGYTF. The DNA of the CDR3 is TGTGCCAGCAGCCGAGAGAGGACGACGTATTATGGCTACACCTTC.

The V call is TRBV5-1, the J call TRBJ1-2; tentative D call: TRBD1 (6 bases). Trimming stripped 0 bases from V and 3 bases from J, with 6 bases between. CDR1 is SGHRS, CDR2 YFSETQ, per germline. There are 13 residues in the CDR3. CDR3 sequence: CASSLEGDYGYTF. In nucleotides, the CDR3 is TGCGCCAGCAGCTTGGAGGGGGACTATGGCTACACCTTC.

V is TRBV4-3 and J is TRBJ2-7, with 7 bases identical to TRBD2. V lost 4 bases and J lost 4; bases outside the gene matches: 10. The CDR3 is 15 residues long. Germline loops: CDR1 LGHNA, CDR2 YSLEER. DNA of the CDR3: TGCGCCAGCAGCCTCGAAAGCGGGAAGCAATACGAGCAGTACTTC. Translation gives CASSLESGKQYEQYF.

The genes are TRBV6-5 and TRBJ2-3; maybe TRBD1 (6 bases). This CDR3 has 16 residues. V lost 1 base, J lost 3 bases, and 14 bases lay in between. Germline V gene sequence: CDR1 MNHEY, CDR2 SVGAGI. CDR3 residues: CASSYFSGVGTDTQYF. Written as DNA, the CDR3 is TGTGCCAGCAGTTACTTTTCAGGGGTGGGGACAGATACGCAGTATTTT.

This clone occurred a few times. The chain links TRBV18 to TRBJ1-5; 7 bases fit TRBD1. Germline assignment: CDR1 KGHSH and CDR2 LQKENI. The CDR3 runs 13 residues. The junction had 5 bases not matched to a gene; V was cut back by 5 bases and J by 7 bases. Here the CDR3 reads CASSDRANQPQHF. CDR3 nucleotides: TGTGCCAGCTCAGACAGGGCGAACCAGCCCCAGCATTTT.

The CDR3 spells CASSPKMRLATPYNEQFF. Here the CDR3 DNA reads TGTGCCAGCAGCCCAAAAATGAGGCTAGCTACTCCCTACAATGAGCAGTTCTTC. The rearrangement joins TRBV7-9 to TRBJ2-1, with D perhaps matching TRBD2 (5 bases). Trimming removed 5 bases from V and 2 bases from J, with 22 bases in between. The germline V gene has CDR1 SEHNR and CDR2 FQNEAQ (reference sequence). The CDR3 extends over 18 amino acids.

The J gene is TRBJ2-7, the V gene TRBV5-1, with TRBD2 identical over 7 bases. The J segment lost 3 bases and the V segment lost 7 bases, leaving 10 bases of the junction unmatched. Germline V gene sequence: CDR1 SGHRS, CDR2 YFSETQ. This CDR3 comprises 14 residues. The CDR3 DNA reads TGCGCCAGCCATTCGTCGGCGGGGGTCTACGAGCAGTACTTC. It translates to CASHSSAGVYEQYF.

V usage is TRBV7-8 and J usage is TRBJ2-2, with D tentatively TRBD2 (5 bases). CDR1 and CDR2 (germline): SGHVS, FQNEAQ. The V end was cut by 2 bases, the J end by 6 bases, with 13 bases between. This CDR3 region has 15 residues. Here the CDR3 DNA reads TGTGCCAGCAGCTTAAGGCCCTCCGGGGCCGGGGAGCTGTTTTTT. Translated: CASSLRPSGAGELFF.

The rearrangement uses TRBV9 and TRBJ1-5; 7 nucleotides align to TRBD1. The CDR3 is made up of 15 amino acids. J gave up 2 bases and V 4 bases, and 6 bases lay outside the gene matches. Germline values: CDR1 SGDLS, CDR2 YYNGEE. CDR3 nucleotide sequence: TGTGCCAGCAGCCCAGGGACAGTGGGCAATCAGCCCCAGCATTTT. It yields the protein CASSPGTVGNQPQHF.

This clone has more than one count but fewer than ten. The chain employs TRBV5-4 and TRBJ2-3; the match to TRBD2 covers 7 bases. The trim removed 4 bases at V and 0 bases at J, leaving 11 bases unmatched. This CDR3 region has 17 residues. From germline, CDR1 is SGHNT and CDR2 YYREEE (reference sequence). The CDR3 coding sequence is TGTGCCAGCAGCGGGGCTAGCGGTGCCCCTAGCACAGATACGCAGTATTTT. Residues: CASSGASGAPSTDTQYF.

J is TRBJ2-7 and V is TRBV28; 9 bases are shared with TRBD1. Germline assignment: CDR1 MDHEN and CDR2 SYDVKM. Trimming cost V 6 bases and J 3 bases; bases outside gene matches: 6. CDR3 length: 14 residues. In DNA, the CDR3 is TGTGCCAGCAGATCCGGGACAGGGTTCTACGAGCAGTACTTC. Translated, it gives CASRSGTGFYEQYF.

This chain joins TRBV6-6 and TRBJ2-7; possible D gene TRBD2, 6 bases. CDR3 length equals 14 residues. The germline V gene encodes CDR1 MNHNY and CDR2 SVGAGI (reference sequence). The ends were cut back, 6 bases at V and 2 bases at J, with 14 bases in the middle. CDR3 DNA sequence: TGTGCCAGCAGGGAGGGAGCGGTCCCCTACGAGCAGTACTTC. The encoded protein is CASREGAVPYEQYF.

The chain carries TRBV11-3 and TRBJ2-5; D perhaps matches TRBD1 (6 bases). Germline V CDR1 and CDR2: SGHNT, YENEEA. The CDR3 covers 15 residues. V lost 0 bases, J lost 1 base, and 9 bases lay in between. The CDR3 region has the DNA TGTGCCAGCAGCTTAGAGGGACAAAGCCAAGAGACCCAGTACTTC. It translates to CASSLEGQSQETQYF.

The chain employs TRBV25-1 and TRBJ2-4, with D possibly being TRBD1 (5 bases). Germline CDR1 reads MGHDK; CDR2 reads SYGVNS. V lost 4 bases to trimming and J lost 6 bases, with 10 bases between them. This CDR3 has 13 amino acids. For the CDR3, the DNA is TGTGCCAGCAGTGTTTCAGGGCTAAACATTCAGTACTTC. The encoded protein is CASSVSGLNIQYF.

This chain uses TRBV5-1 with TRBJ2-2, with a tentative D call TRBD1 (6 bases). V was shortened by 0 bases and J by 3 bases, with 9 bases between the two germline ends. This CDR3 has 15 amino acids. Germline loops: CDR1 SGHRS, CDR2 YFSETQ. The chain's CDR3 is CASSLGQGHTGELFF. Written as DNA, the CDR3 is TGCGCCAGCAGCTTGGGGCAGGGGCACACCGGGGAGCTGTTTTTT.

The CDR3 is CASSPDRGLTEAFF. The CDR3 DNA reads TGCGCCAGCAGTCCGGACAGGGGACTGACTGAAGCTTTCTTT. This rearrangement joins TRBV5-1 to TRBJ1-1, with TRBD1 matching 9 bases. Germline trimming cut 5 bases from V and 5 bases from J; bases unmatched to any gene: 7. Per germline, CDR1 SGHRS and CDR2 YFSETQ. This CDR3 has 14 residues.

The V call is TRBV5-1, the J call TRBJ1-1; D perhaps matches TRBD1 (5 bases). Germline V gene lookup returns CDR1 SGHRS and CDR2 YFSETQ. Trimming removed 4 bases from V and 0 bases from J, with 7 bases in between. CDR3 size: 13 residues. CDR3 in DNA: TGCGCCAGCAGCACGACAGTGAACACTGAAGCTTTCTTT. Its translation: CASSTTVNTEAFF.

This clone was recorded only once. This chain links TRBV5-1 with TRBJ2-2; possible D gene TRBD1, 6 bases. The CDR3 consists of 15 residues. V was trimmed by 7 bases and J by 5 bases, leaving 18 bases between them. The germline gives CDR1 SGHRS, CDR2 YFSETQ. CDR3 in DNA: TGCGCCAGCCTGAAGGGGGAGATAGGGACCGGGGAGCTGTTTTTT. It is translated as CASLKGEIGTGELFF.

V is TRBV18 and J is TRBJ2-7; D unresolved. This CDR3 comprises 13 residues. CDR1 KGHSH and CDR2 LQKENI come from the germline V gene. Trimming pared 3 bases from V and 3 bases from J, leaving 9 bases between. The CDR3 sequence: CASSPLEGYEQYF. CDR3 bases: TGTGCCAGCTCACCCTTGGAAGGCTACGAGCAGTACTTC. Complete variable domain (other parts from reference TRBV18 and TRBJ2-7): NAGVMQNPRHLVRRRGQEARLRCSPMKGHSHVYWYRQLPEEGLKFMVYLQKENIIDESGMPKERFSAEFPKEGPSILRIQQVVRGDSAAYFCASSPLEGYEQYFGPGTRLTVT.

By share of the sample, this clone is medium-sized. The chain recombines TRBV4-2 with TRBJ2-3; D might be TRBD1 (6 bases). The ends were cut back, 4 bases at V and 5 bases at J, with 10 bases in the middle. The germline V gene encodes CDR1 LGHNA and CDR2 YNFKEQ. The CDR3 contains 13 residues. CDR3 region: CASSRTTGDTQYF. For the CDR3, the DNA is TGTGCCAGCAGCCGGACGACAGGAGATACGCAGTATTTT.